This is a list of T cell receptor beta chains from one sample in a study of cytomegalovirus exposure and HLA in healthy donors. Repertoires were generated with immunoSEQ multiplex PCR, while TCRdb's copy carries only in-frame clones and drops some. The sample records about 80,000 clones, more than 75% being singletons. The sample comprised PBMCs. These receptors were taken from a woman aged 50 to 65 in good health and CMV-seropositive. Both conserved end residues are part of each CDR3. A D gene is named only where the DNA matches it firmly. Where a row states a size, it is once, few, many or the class of an expanded clone; other rows omit it.

d_gene: NA
abundance: NA
v_gene: TRBV6-5
j_gene: TRBJ1-2
CDR3aa: CASTDDTNYGYTF
CDR3nt: TGTGCCAGCACCGACGACACTAACTATGGCTACACCTTC

d_gene: NA
abundance: NA
v_gene: TRBV30
j_gene: TRBJ1-5
CDR3aa: CAWSVSDSSNQPQHF
CDR3nt: TGTGCCTGGAGTGTATCTGACAGTAGCAATCAGCCCCAGCATTTT

d_gene: NA
abundance: NA
v_gene: TRBV21-1
j_gene: TRBJ1-1
CDR3aa: CASREVAFF
CDR3nt: TGTGCCAGCAGGGAGGTAGCTTTCTTT

d_gene: NA
abundance: NA
v_gene: TRBV2
j_gene: TRBJ1-2
CDR3aa: CASSSQGGGYGYTF
CDR3nt: TGTGCCAGCAGTTCCCAGGGAGGGGGCTATGGCTACACCTTC

d_gene: TRBD1
abundance: NA
v_gene: TRBV4-1
j_gene: TRBJ1-6
CDR3aa: CASSRQGRSYNSPLHF
CDR3nt: TGCGCCAGCAGCCGACAGGGAAGGTCCTATAATTCACCCCTCCACTTT

d_gene: NA
abundance: few
v_gene: TRBV7-9
j_gene: TRBJ1-6
CDR3aa: CASSLAQGNSPLHF
CDR3nt: TGTGCCAGCAGCTTAGCCCAGGGTAATTCACCCCTCCACTTT

d_gene: TRBD2
abundance: NA
v_gene: TRBV18
j_gene: TRBJ2-2
CDR3aa: CASSTRLAGGPTTGELFF
CDR3nt: TGTGCCAGCTCAACAAGACTAGCGGGAGGGCCGACCACCGGGGAGCTGTTTTTT

d_gene: TRBD1
abundance: NA
v_gene: TRBV18
j_gene: TRBJ2-1
CDR3aa: CASSPPGGKEQFF
CDR3nt: TGTGCCAGCTCACCGCCAGGGGGCAAGGAGCAGTTCTTC

d_gene: TRBD1
abundance: NA
v_gene: TRBV7-2
j_gene: TRBJ1-6
CDR3aa: CASSLDNRGNSPLHF
CDR3nt: TGTGCCAGCAGCTTAGACAACAGGGGGAATTCACCCCTCCACTTT

d_gene: NA
abundance: few
v_gene: TRBV7-9
j_gene: TRBJ2-7
CDR3aa: CASRNLANAPEQYF
CDR3nt: TGTGCCAGCAGGAATCTAGCGAACGCCCCCGAGCAGTACTTC

d_gene: TRBD1
abundance: few
v_gene: TRBV2
j_gene: TRBJ2-1
CDR3aa: CASNIQGDNEQFF
CDR3nt: TGTGCCAGCAATATACAGGGGGACAATGAGCAGTTCTTC

d_gene: NA
abundance: NA
v_gene: TRBV6-5
j_gene: TRBJ1-5
CDR3aa: CASVSGGNQPQHF
CDR3nt: TGTGCCAGCGTTTCAGGGGGCAATCAGCCCCAGCATTTT

d_gene: NA
abundance: NA
v_gene: TRBV27
j_gene: TRBJ1-1
CDR3aa: CASSTQNTEAFF
CDR3nt: TGTGCCAGCAGCACTCAGAACACTGAAGCTTTCTTT

d_gene: NA
abundance: NA
v_gene: TRBV5-4
j_gene: TRBJ2-5
CDR3aa: CASSLGRGRAETQYF
CDR3nt: TGTGCCAGCAGCCTGGGTCGGGGGAGAGCTGAGACCCAGTACTTC

d_gene: NA
abundance: NA
v_gene: TRBV6-6
j_gene: TRBJ2-1
CDR3aa: CASSTPSRGDEQFF
CDR3nt: TGTGCCAGCAGCACCCCGTCCAGGGGAGATGAGCAGTTCTTC

d_gene: NA
abundance: once
v_gene: TRBV27
j_gene: TRBJ1-5
CDR3aa: CASSLWGQGSNQPQHF
CDR3nt: TGTGCCAGCAGTTTATGGGGCCAGGGAAGCAATCAGCCCCAGCATTTT

d_gene: NA
abundance: NA
v_gene: TRBV2
j_gene: TRBJ2-7
CDR3aa: CASNTGPEQYF
CDR3nt: TGTGCCAGCAACACAGGGCCCGAGCAGTACTTC

d_gene: TRBD1
abundance: NA
v_gene: TRBV19
j_gene: TRBJ1-2
CDR3aa: CASSYPGQRLGYTF
CDR3nt: TGTGCCAGTAGTTACCCGGGACAGAGGCTAGGCTACACCTTC

d_gene: NA
abundance: NA
v_gene: TRBV4-1
j_gene: TRBJ1-1
CDR3aa: CASSQEKRVGGTEAFF
CDR3nt: TGCGCCAGCAGCCAAGAAAAAAGGGTCGGGGGCACTGAAGCTTTCTTT

d_gene: TRBD2
abundance: NA
v_gene: TRBV4-1
j_gene: TRBJ2-1
CDR3aa: CASSQVLLAGDLNEQFF
CDR3nt: TGCGCCAGCAGCCAAGTTTTACTAGCGGGGGACTTGAATGAGCAGTTCTTC

d_gene: TRBD1
abundance: few
v_gene: TRBV19
j_gene: TRBJ1-2
CDR3aa: CASTRTGGSYGYTF
CDR3nt: TGTGCCAGTACTCGTACAGGGGGCAGCTATGGCTACACCTTC

d_gene: NA
abundance: once
v_gene: TRBV6-1
j_gene: TRBJ2-7
CDR3aa: CASSEGPLQSAREYF
CDR3nt: TGTGCCAGCAGTGAAGGCCCCCTACAGAGCGCGAGGGAGTACTTC

d_gene: TRBD1
abundance: once
v_gene: TRBV7-6
j_gene: TRBJ2-5
CDR3aa: CASSPGTAQETQYF
CDR3nt: TGTGCCAGCAGCCCCGGGACAGCTCAAGAGACCCAGTACTTC

d_gene: TRBD2
abundance: NA
v_gene: TRBV7-2
j_gene: TRBJ2-1
CDR3aa: CASSLGLAGGHHEQFF
CDR3nt: TGTGCCAGCAGCTTAGGACTAGCGGGAGGGCACCATGAGCAGTTCTTC

d_gene: TRBD1
abundance: NA
v_gene: TRBV7-8
j_gene: TRBJ1-1
CDR3aa: CASSSTPGQLDTEAFF
CDR3nt: TGTGCCAGCAGCTCTACCCCGGGACAGTTGGACACTGAAGCTTTCTTT

d_gene: TRBD1
abundance: NA
v_gene: TRBV6-5
j_gene: TRBJ1-2
CDR3aa: CASSPGTGFLWGYTF
CDR3nt: TGTGCCAGCAGCCCCGGGACAGGGTTCCTGTGGGGCTACACCTTC

d_gene: TRBD2
abundance: NA
v_gene: TRBV11-3
j_gene: TRBJ2-2
CDR3aa: CASSLGLSNTGELFF
CDR3nt: TGTGCCAGCAGCTTGGGACTATCAAACACCGGGGAGCTGTTTTTT

d_gene: TRBD1
abundance: NA
v_gene: TRBV6-1
j_gene: TRBJ1-6
CDR3aa: CASSEPWRQGESPLHF
CDR3nt: TGTGCCAGCAGTGAACCTTGGAGACAGGGGGAATCACCCCTCCACTTT

d_gene: TRBD1
abundance: NA
v_gene: TRBV6-1
j_gene: TRBJ1-5
CDR3aa: CASSGQGRSQPQHF
CDR3nt: TGTGCCAGCAGTGGACAGGGGAGAAGTCAGCCCCAGCATTTT

d_gene: TRBD1
abundance: NA
v_gene: TRBV19
j_gene: TRBJ1-2
CDR3aa: CASRSIGQGALIDYGYTF
CDR3nt: TGTGCCAGTCGATCCATTGGACAGGGGGCTTTGATTGACTATGGCTACACCTTC

d_gene: NA
abundance: NA
v_gene: TRBV10-3
j_gene: TRBJ1-2
CDR3aa: CAISDRGPLGGYTF
CDR3nt: TGTGCCATCAGTGACAGGGGCCCCCTCGGTGGCTACACCTTC

d_gene: NA
abundance: NA
v_gene: TRBV19
j_gene: TRBJ1-2
CDR3aa: CASSPDFYYGYTF
CDR3nt: TGTGCCAGTAGTCCGGACTTTTACTATGGCTACACCTTC

d_gene: TRBD1
abundance: NA
v_gene: TRBV2
j_gene: TRBJ2-1
CDR3aa: CASRGTGGTSEQFF
CDR3nt: TGTGCCAGCAGGGGGACAGGGGGCACGAGTGAGCAGTTCTTC

d_gene: TRBD2
abundance: NA
v_gene: TRBV2
j_gene: TRBJ2-7
CDR3aa: CASSIPSGGVDEQYF
CDR3nt: TGTGCCAGCAGTATACCTAGCGGGGGGGTAGACGAGCAGTACTTC

d_gene: NA
abundance: NA
v_gene: TRBV25-1
j_gene: TRBJ1-1
CDR3aa: CASSEAGISTEAFF
CDR3nt: TGTGCCAGCAGTGAGGCAGGGATCAGCACTGAAGCTTTCTTT

d_gene: NA
abundance: NA
v_gene: TRBV5-1
j_gene: TRBJ2-2
CDR3aa: CASSLGGDNTGELFF
CDR3nt: TGCGCCAGCAGCTTGGGGGGCGACAACACCGGGGAGCTGTTTTTT

d_gene: NA
abundance: NA
v_gene: TRBV14
j_gene: TRBJ2-1
CDR3aa: CASSQGSEGLTEFF
CDR3nt: TGTGCCAGCAGCCAAGGATCGGAGGGGCTCACAGAGTTCTTC

d_gene: TRBD1
abundance: NA
v_gene: TRBV9
j_gene: TRBJ2-3
CDR3aa: CASSVARDRVRTDTQYF
CDR3nt: TGTGCCAGCAGCGTAGCTAGGGACAGGGTTCGCACAGATACGCAGTATTTT

d_gene: NA
abundance: NA
v_gene: TRBV29-1
j_gene: TRBJ1-5
CDR3aa: CSVEVGRRDQPQHF
CDR3nt: TGCAGCGTTGAAGTTGGTAGGAGGGATCAGCCCCAGCATTTT

d_gene: NA
abundance: NA
v_gene: TRBV5-1
j_gene: TRBJ1-1
CDR3aa: CASSFLGGGTEAFF
CDR3nt: TGCGCCAGCAGCTTTTTAGGTGGCGGCACTGAAGCTTTCTTT

d_gene: TRBD1
abundance: NA
v_gene: TRBV11-3
j_gene: TRBJ1-1
CDR3aa: CASSLSDRATEAFF
CDR3nt: TGTGCCAGCAGCTTATCGGACAGGGCGACTGAAGCTTTCTTT

d_gene: TRBD1
abundance: once
v_gene: TRBV18
j_gene: TRBJ1-2
CDR3aa: CASSPLQGDGYTF
CDR3nt: TGTGCCAGCTCACCACTACAGGGGGACGGCTACACCTTC

d_gene: NA
abundance: NA
v_gene: TRBV5-1
j_gene: TRBJ1-1
CDR3aa: CASRGGDEAFF
CDR3nt: TGCGCCAGCAGAGGAGGGGATGAAGCTTTCTTT

d_gene: TRBD1
abundance: NA
v_gene: TRBV6-1
j_gene: TRBJ2-3
CDR3aa: CASENRGADTQYF
CDR3nt: TGTGCCAGCGAAAACAGGGGCGCAGATACGCAGTATTTT

d_gene: NA
abundance: few
v_gene: TRBV11-1
j_gene: TRBJ1-1
CDR3aa: CASSPGTGNTEAFF
CDR3nt: TGTGCCAGCAGTCCAGGAACAGGGAACACTGAAGCTTTCTTT

d_gene: NA
abundance: NA
v_gene: TRBV11-3
j_gene: TRBJ1-3
CDR3aa: CASSLGTTKLSGNTIYF
CDR3nt: TGTGCCAGCAGCTTAGGGACAACTAAACTCTCTGGAAACACCATATATTTT

d_gene: NA
abundance: NA
v_gene: TRBV4-1
j_gene: TRBJ1-1
CDR3aa: CASSQDATENTEAFF
CDR3nt: TGCGCCAGCAGCCAAGACGCTACAGAAAACACTGAAGCTTTCTTT

d_gene: NA
abundance: once
v_gene: TRBV7-3
j_gene: TRBJ1-1
CDR3aa: CASSQYLNTEAFF
CDR3nt: TGTGCCAGCAGCCAATACTTGAACACTGAAGCTTTCTTT

d_gene: NA
abundance: NA
v_gene: TRBV29-1
j_gene: TRBJ2-2
CDR3aa: CTASYGRGTGELFF
CDR3nt: TGCACAGCATCATATGGCAGGGGAACCGGGGAGCTGTTTTTT

d_gene: TRBD2
abundance: NA
v_gene: TRBV5-1
j_gene: TRBJ2-3
CDR3aa: CASSWGLASTDTQYF
CDR3nt: TGCGCCAGCAGCTGGGGACTAGCGAGCACAGATACGCAGTATTTT